The present TCR beta chain was sequenced within a study of cytomegalovirus exposure and HLA in healthy donors (dated by TCRdb to between 2016 and 2019). Describing the broader study: An earlier analysis of some 500 of the donors reported approximately 290 Gb of sequence data and 100 million to 130 million unique TCR beta sequences from 150 million to 200 million T cells. In an earlier analysis of roughly 600 of the donors, high-throughput TCR beta sequencing was used to judge whether each TCR beta V gene segment behaved as functional or pseudogenic. On average, 235,054 unique TCR beta nucleotide sequences were sequenced per donor among 300 to 500 genotyped donors of the cohort, with approximately 18% of those sequences being non-productive. Because of strong linkage in the cohort, five DR-DQ haplotypes were treated as single units for association and clustering. A later genetic analysis used genome-wide SNP genotypes for about 60% of the roughly 700 donors, treating that subset as a discovery cohort. An early release covering some 640 HLA-typed donors comprised approximately 290 gigabases of sequencing data and tens of millions of unique TCR sequences. Typing coverage differed by locus: A, B, C, DRB1 and DQB1 were typed in about 620-640 donors, DQA1 in 500 to 550, DPA1 in roughly 590, and DPB1 in 472. In addition to the first cohort of hundreds of subjects, a separate validation cohort of about 120 different subjects was used. In the later analysis, no new phenotypic data were used to find candidate immune exposures; instead, reliance was placed on TCR beta sequences and their occurrence across donors. The study aimed to test whether signatures of past pathogen exposure could be identified by cataloging public T cell receptors. Every discovery cohort repertoire had been produced on one sequencing platform. HLA typing included class I and class II loci at four-digit resolution. Donor age, sex, ethnicity and CMV serostatus were collected together with the repertoire data. A later analysis re-examined previously published TCR beta repertoires from 610 or so donors and added high-resolution HLA genotyping to investigate patterns of TCR occurrence. The study combined high-throughput TCR immunosequencing, statistical association of individual TCRs with disease status, and machine learning to predict cytomegalovirus infection status. Using immunosequencing, the study profiled T cell repertoires from around 670 subjects and related those repertoires to cytomegalovirus serostatus. The genetic ancestry cluster associated with self-reported Caucasian donors included approximately 85% of the roughly 410 genotyped donors. Paper-wide results and their limitations: V-gene and J-gene trimming of TCR beta chains was associated with a missense DCLRE1C variant in a later genetic analysis, and the association was replicated in an independent cohort. Correlated functional status among segregating V segments might be attributable to linkage disequilibrium, but an unknown experimental factor could not be ruled out. In a later analysis, HLA-associated TCR beta chains were found to be more clonally expanded and to have lower generation probabilities than equally common non-associated chains. The study listed 164 TCR beta chains as associated with cytomegalovirus. Because the 87-base-pair reads could not distinguish some IMGT-functional V segments, including TRBV6-2 and TRBV6-3, those segments were excluded. A later genetic analysis reported fewer N-insertions in productive TCRs among donors in an Asian-associated ancestry cluster than the roughly 620-donor mean. A later analysis associated 15,000 to 20,000 TCR beta sequences with specific HLA alleles at a false discovery rate of 0.05. Most TCR sequences were observed very rarely across donors, whereas some public TCRs were present in many individuals. Because HLA typing was unavailable for some donors at each locus, only the typed subset was used in association tests. A further reported finding was that TCR beta sequences accurately predicted the HLA-A and HLA-B alleles for most subjects in the first cohort. The authors suggested that the approach could potentially be generalized to other disease states and immunological phenotypes. The presence/absence analyses assumed that sequencing depth was roughly uniform across donors, and that assumption may not be true. A few of the identified cytomegalovirus-associated TCR beta chains were confirmed in vitro to be specific for cytomegalovirus antigens. In a later analysis, TCR association rates were found to vary across HLA loci, with the most associated TCRs seen for DRB1 alleles and the fewest for HLA-C alleles. Only TCR beta chains were sequenced in this cohort, and the absence of alpha or paired-chain data limited detectable features. According to a later analysis, parvovirus B19, influenza, CMV and Epstein-Barr virus appeared linked to several top co-occurrence clusters. In an earlier analysis of under 600 of the donors, most TCR beta V segments were observed in productive rearrangements about 87% or about 30% of the time, broadly matching IMGT annotations. A cluster of highly shared sequence variants was judged likely to represent a technical artifact of the sequencing pipeline. A later analysis found that most CMV-associated TCR beta chains appeared HLA-restricted, with HLA associations seemingly driven largely by CMV exposure. When HLA alleles, especially DR and DQ, strongly co-occurred, TCR associations were difficult to assign to individual alleles. The earlier analysis of about 600 of the donors excluded approximately 17 rarely observed V segments, including chromosome 9 orphons, because counts were too low. The classifier was reported to diagnose cytomegalovirus status with high specificity and sensitivity in both the original and validation cohorts. CMV serostatus was the only immune exposure information available for the cohort.

As regards this clone: Which antigen it targets is not known. No base quality information exists; no much larger clone differs at one position.

In total, over 600 healthy bone marrow donors made up the cohort. At the time of sampling, all cohort members were nominally healthy, though unrecorded immune exposures were likely present. The donor tested CMV seronegative and was one of the 352 seronegative cohort members. Each donor provided a peripheral blood sample, and peripheral blood mononuclear cells were used for TCR beta sequencing. Genomic DNA extraction from the blood cell samples was performed with the Qiagen DNeasy Blood Extraction Kit. The library was obtained by the immunoSEQ multiplex PCR assay. A mixture of 60 forward primers for TCR Vbeta segments and 13 reverse primers for TCR Jbeta segments was used in the multiplex PCR. The CDR3 region of rearranged TCR beta genes was amplified from genomic DNA by a multiplex PCR assay. The Illumina HiSeq System was used to sequence the amplified TCR beta libraries as 87-base-pair reads. The published analysis was carried out like this. A later analysis counted about 80 million unique TCR beta chains across the roughly 700 repertoires, and some 11 million of these chains were shared by at least two donors. A nearest-neighbor algorithm error-corrected the raw reads and collapsed the reads into unique sequences, merging closely related sequences to remove PCR and sequencing errors. Alignment of CDR3 sequences to IMGT reference sequences was used to assign V, D and J gene segments. For a sequence to be retained, a match of at least six nucleotides to both a V gene segment and a J gene segment was required. A rearrangement was called productive if the CDR3 had no stop codons and remained in frame with V and J, and every other rearrangement was called non-productive. CDR3 was defined by IMGT convention, running from the second conserved V-encoded cysteine to the conserved J-encoded phenylalanine. Sequences without an unambiguous match to a single V gene segment were excluded from the earlier analysis of almost 600 of the donors. In an earlier analysis of approximately 590 of the donors, V segments were called functional above 56.7% productive rearrangements and were called segregating when the between-donor standard deviation exceeded 5%. To diagnose cytomegalovirus status from the catalog of TCR beta chain sequences, a statistical classification framework was built. In a later analysis, V and J genes were assigned by comparing TCR nucleotide sequences against IMGT/GENE-DB human TR gene sequences. Using the TCRdist pipeline, a later analysis assigned CDR3 sequences along with most-parsimonious VDJ recombination scenarios. In a later analysis, each TCR beta chain was defined by its CDR3 amino acid sequence together with its V-gene family, and reads without a unique V-gene family were excluded. A later analysis removed over 500 highly shared, low-generation-probability nucleotide sequences to deal with suspected cross-contamination and a sequencing artifact. For each public chain, a later analysis derived a clonal expansion index from normalized ranks of inferred template counts within each repertoire. Generation probabilities in a later analysis came from a VDJ recombination model fitted to out-of-frame rearrangements, and those results were checked against IGoR. In a later analysis, hypergeometric tests were used to score TCR-TCR, TCR-HLA and TCR-CMV co-occurrence, with a repertoire-size bias correction applied to TCR pairs. False discovery rates were estimated in a later analysis by permuting HLA or CMV assignments 20 times. In a later analysis, co-occurring TCRs were grouped using DBSCAN, and TCRdist sequence similarity was added for clustering within HLA-allele-positive subsets. Co-occurrence clustering excluded repertoires with fewer than 30,000 or more than 120,000 public chains, plus five with anomalous nucleotide sharing. TCRdb took this table from immuneACCESS and kept in-frame rearrangements with V and J called. Such tables lack part of the clones; where checked against another copy, unresolved V genes explain under half of the gap, and the rest is unexplained. V and J calls plus clone size are reproduced from that table; the DNA served to infer D and trimming. In this sample the table shows more than 95,000 clones, over 65% of which occur a single time. Around 1.5% of the sample comes from the top ten.

The CDR3 numbers 13 residues from cysteine through phenylalanine. Of the read, only the CDR3 DNA is kept; its 39 bases are in frame from base 1. The junction shows trimming of 5 bases on V and 8 bases on J, plus 15 bases between the germline ends. In the germline V gene, CDR1 corresponds to MDHEN and CDR2 to SYDVKM. This sequence originates from a woman aged 40 to 50 in good health and CMV-seronegative. Sequenced material: PBMCs. This receptor chain uses TRBV28 and TRBJ1-2; TRBD1 is a weak D gene call, 5 bases matching. The CDR3 reads CASSPAGDWGYTF. The nucleotide sequence is given as TGTGCCAGCAGTCCGGCGGGGGATTGGGGCTACACCTTC.